This is a list of T cell receptor beta chains from one sample in a study of a mutant IDH1 vaccine in newly diagnosed glioma. These receptors have no known antigen. TCRdb's copy holds only in-frame clones and misses some; the assay was immunoSEQ multiplex PCR. The data contain fewer than 35,000 clones, around 73% of them singletons. Sequencing used PBMCs, obtained from a glioma patient whose treatment included an IDH1 peptide vaccine. These receptors were collected from a woman in her thirties or forties with glioma. The CDR3 runs from the conserved cysteine through the conserved F or W. D genes are given only for firm matches. Rows give clone size only sometimes, using once, few, many, or a class for an expanded clone.

v_call: TRBV5-6; d_call: NA; j_call: TRBJ2-5; clone_size: NA; cdr3_nt: TGTGCCAGCAGCAAACAAGAGACCCAGTACTTC; cdr3_aa: CASSKQETQYF
v_call: TRBV2; d_call: TRBD1; j_call: TRBJ1-2; clone_size: NA; cdr3_nt: TGTGCCAGCCGGGAAACCGGGACAGGGGGCTATGGCTACACCTTC; cdr3_aa: CASRETGTGGYGYTF
v_call: TRBV7-2; d_call: NA; j_call: TRBJ1-5; clone_size: few; cdr3_nt: TGTGCCAGCAGCTTAATAGCCGGGAACAATCAGCCCCAGCATTTT; cdr3_aa: CASSLIAGNNQPQHF
v_call: TRBV23-1; d_call: TRBD1; j_call: TRBJ1-5; clone_size: NA; cdr3_nt: TGCGCCAGCAGACACCCCCCGGACAGGCATTTTAGCAATCAGCCCCAGCATTTT; cdr3_aa: CASRHPPDRHFSNQPQHF
v_call: TRBV5-5; d_call: NA; j_call: TRBJ1-1; clone_size: few; cdr3_nt: TGTGCCAGCAGCCCTGACTTGGGTCAAGGGGCTTTCTTT; cdr3_aa: CASSPDLGQGAFF
v_call: TRBV7-9; d_call: NA; j_call: TRBJ2-3; clone_size: NA; cdr3_nt: TGTGCCAGCAGCTTAACGGGGACTAGCACAGATACGCAGTATTTT; cdr3_aa: CASSLTGTSTDTQYF
v_call: TRBV10-1; d_call: NA; j_call: TRBJ1-6; clone_size: NA; cdr3_nt: TGCGCCAGCAGTGAGTCGCAGGAGAGCTCCTATAATTCACCCCTCCACTTT; cdr3_aa: CASSESQESSYNSPLHF
v_call: TRBV7-9; d_call: NA; j_call: TRBJ2-3; clone_size: NA; cdr3_nt: TGTGCCAGCAGCCCTGGGGGGGCCGGCACAGATACGCAGTATTTT; cdr3_aa: CASSPGGAGTDTQYF
v_call: TRBV6-5; d_call: NA; j_call: TRBJ1-2; clone_size: NA; cdr3_nt: TGTGCCAGCAGTTACGCCCCGGTTAACTATGGCTACACCTTC; cdr3_aa: CASSYAPVNYGYTF
v_call: TRBV30; d_call: NA; j_call: TRBJ2-7; clone_size: NA; cdr3_nt: TGTGCCTGGAGTGGACCTAACGAGCAGTACTTC; cdr3_aa: CAWSGPNEQYF
v_call: TRBV9; d_call: TRBD2; j_call: TRBJ2-1; clone_size: NA; cdr3_nt: TGTGCCAGCAGCGCAGGGATGGCGGGGGGGCCCTCCTACAATGAGCAGTTCTTC; cdr3_aa: CASSAGMAGGPSYNEQFF
v_call: TRBV10-3; d_call: NA; j_call: TRBJ2-7; clone_size: NA; cdr3_nt: TGTGCCATCAGTGAGTCTATGGAGACGAGCTACGAGCAGTACTTC; cdr3_aa: CAISESMETSYEQYF
v_call: TRBV27; d_call: NA; j_call: TRBJ1-1; clone_size: NA; cdr3_nt: TGTGCCAGCAGTTTTCGGGGGGGCACTGAAGCTTTCTTT; cdr3_aa: CASSFRGGTEAFF
v_call: TRBV2; d_call: NA; j_call: TRBJ1-5; clone_size: NA; cdr3_nt: TGTGCCAGCAGTGAGTTGGGATATAGCAATCAGCCCCAGCATTTT; cdr3_aa: CASSELGYSNQPQHF
v_call: TRBV5-6; d_call: NA; j_call: TRBJ2-3; clone_size: NA; cdr3_nt: TGTGCCAGCAGCTTACGACTCCGCACAGATACGCAGTATTTT; cdr3_aa: CASSLRLRTDTQYF
v_call: TRBV9; d_call: NA; j_call: TRBJ1-1; clone_size: NA; cdr3_nt: TGTGCCAGCACCGTGGACCTCCAAGGGAACACTGAAGCTTTCTTT; cdr3_aa: CASTVDLQGNTEAFF
v_call: TRBV29-1; d_call: TRBD1; j_call: TRBJ2-1; clone_size: NA; cdr3_nt: TGCAGCGTTGCCCCGGGACAGGGGTACAATGAGCAGTTCTTC; cdr3_aa: CSVAPGQGYNEQFF
v_call: TRBV10-2; d_call: TRBD2; j_call: TRBJ2-2; clone_size: NA; cdr3_nt: TGCGCCAGCATCACCGGCTGGACTAGCGGGGGGGCGAACACCGGGGAGCTGTTTTTT; cdr3_aa: CASITGWTSGGANTGELFF
v_call: TRBV6-5; d_call: TRBD1; j_call: TRBJ1-6; clone_size: NA; cdr3_nt: TGTGCCAGCAGTTACTCGGGGACAGGGAATTCACCCCTCCACTTT; cdr3_aa: CASSYSGTGNSPLHF
v_call: TRBV7-3; d_call: NA; j_call: TRBJ1-1; clone_size: few; cdr3_nt: TGTGCCAGCAGCCTGATGTCGGGACCCAGTGAAGCTTTCTTT; cdr3_aa: CASSLMSGPSEAFF
v_call: TRBV10-3; d_call: NA; j_call: TRBJ1-3; clone_size: NA; cdr3_nt: TGTGCCATCAGTGAGTCGACGGCCACCACCATATATTTT; cdr3_aa: CAISESTATTIYF
v_call: TRBV25-1; d_call: NA; j_call: TRBJ2-5; clone_size: once; cdr3_nt: TGTGCCAGCAGTCGGGGGCGTGAGACCCAGTACTTC; cdr3_aa: CASSRGRETQYF
v_call: TRBV5-1; d_call: NA; j_call: TRBJ1-4; clone_size: few; cdr3_nt: TGCGCCAGCAGCCACGCAGGGGCGGAGGAAAAACTGTTTTTT; cdr3_aa: CASSHAGAEEKLFF
v_call: TRBV7-9; d_call: NA; j_call: TRBJ2-5; clone_size: NA; cdr3_nt: TGTGCCAGCAGCCCCCCTCCGGGTGCGTACCAAGAGACCCAGTACTTC; cdr3_aa: CASSPPPGAYQETQYF
v_call: TRBV27; d_call: NA; j_call: TRBJ1-3; clone_size: NA; cdr3_nt: TGTGCCAGCAGTTTAAGGGTCTCTGGAAACACCATATATTTT; cdr3_aa: CASSLRVSGNTIYF
v_call: TRBV2; d_call: NA; j_call: TRBJ2-7; clone_size: NA; cdr3_nt: TGTGCCAGCCTGGGGTCAGGCTACGAGCAGTACTTC; cdr3_aa: CASLGSGYEQYF
v_call: TRBV6-5; d_call: TRBD2; j_call: TRBJ2-1; clone_size: NA; cdr3_nt: TGTGCCAGCAGCAAAGGCGGGGGGCCCCTCAATGAGCAGTTCTTC; cdr3_aa: CASSKGGGPLNEQFF
v_call: TRBV30; d_call: NA; j_call: TRBJ1-4; clone_size: NA; cdr3_nt: TGTGCCTGGAGTGTACGGGGGGGCGCGAAACTGTTTTTT; cdr3_aa: CAWSVRGGAKLFF
v_call: TRBV10-2; d_call: TRBD2; j_call: TRBJ2-3; clone_size: NA; cdr3_nt: TGCGCCAGCAGCAGCGGGGGGGCCGTCGCTACGCAGTATTTT; cdr3_aa: CASSSGGAVATQYF
v_call: TRBV20-1; d_call: NA; j_call: TRBJ2-5; clone_size: NA; cdr3_nt: TGCAGTGCTAGACCCCTGGAGACCCAGTACTTC; cdr3_aa: CSARPLETQYF
v_call: TRBV6-1; d_call: TRBD1; j_call: TRBJ1-1; clone_size: once; cdr3_nt: TGTGCCAGCAGTGACAGGGGGACAGTGAACACTGAAGCTTTCTTT; cdr3_aa: CASSDRGTVNTEAFF
v_call: TRBV2; d_call: NA; j_call: TRBJ1-1; clone_size: NA; cdr3_nt: TGTGCCAGCAGTGAAAGGAAGGGCGTGAACACTGAAGCTTTCTTT; cdr3_aa: CASSERKGVNTEAFF
v_call: TRBV10-3; d_call: NA; j_call: TRBJ2-7; clone_size: once; cdr3_nt: TGTGCCACGTCCTTCGGTAGGGTCTACGAGCAGTACTTC; cdr3_aa: CATSFGRVYEQYF
v_call: TRBV7-2; d_call: NA; j_call: TRBJ1-2; clone_size: NA; cdr3_nt: TGTGCCAGCAGCTTAGTCTCCAGGGACCGGGGCTACACCTTC; cdr3_aa: CASSLVSRDRGYTF
v_call: TRBV1; d_call: NA; j_call: TRBJ2-5; clone_size: NA; cdr3_nt: TGCACCAGCAGCCGAAGGTTGACTAGCGGGGGTCGACGGGAGACCCAGTACTTC; cdr3_aa: CTSSRRLTSGGRRETQYF
v_call: TRBV10-3; d_call: NA; j_call: TRBJ2-2; clone_size: NA; cdr3_nt: TGTGCCATCACCCCGACGAGCACCGGGGAGCTGTTTTTT; cdr3_aa: CAITPTSTGELFF
v_call: TRBV5-1; d_call: NA; j_call: TRBJ1-3; clone_size: NA; cdr3_nt: TGCGCCAGCAGCTTGAAAGCCTCTGGAAACACCATATATTTT; cdr3_aa: CASSLKASGNTIYF
v_call: TRBV25-1; d_call: TRBD2; j_call: TRBJ2-1; clone_size: NA; cdr3_nt: TGTGCCAGCAGTGAAAAACTAGCGGGGGCTAGCTCCTACAATGAGCAGTTCTTC; cdr3_aa: CASSEKLAGASSYNEQFF
v_call: TRBV4-2; d_call: NA; j_call: TRBJ2-7; clone_size: NA; cdr3_nt: TGTGCCAGCAGCGCCGGGCCCTCCTACGAGCAGTACTTC; cdr3_aa: CASSAGPSYEQYF
v_call: TRBV9; d_call: NA; j_call: TRBJ2-7; clone_size: NA; cdr3_nt: TGTGCCAGCAGCGTCCCGGGAAGCTACGAGCAGTACTTC; cdr3_aa: CASSVPGSYEQYF
v_call: TRBV6-5; d_call: TRBD1; j_call: TRBJ1-4; clone_size: NA; cdr3_nt: TGTGCCAGCAGTTACGGCGGGACAGGGGGGGAAAAACTGTTTTTT; cdr3_aa: CASSYGGTGGEKLFF
v_call: TRBV6-1; d_call: NA; j_call: TRBJ2-1; clone_size: NA; cdr3_nt: TGTGCCAGCAGTGGATTGAAACGGACCCTCTCCCAGGGGCAGTTCTTC; cdr3_aa: CASSGLKRTLSQGQFF
v_call: TRBV5-6; d_call: NA; j_call: TRBJ2-7; clone_size: NA; cdr3_nt: TGTGCCAGCACCTTAGCAACCGGACTCATTTCCTACGAGCAGTACTTC; cdr3_aa: CASTLATGLISYEQYF
v_call: TRBV15; d_call: TRBD1; j_call: TRBJ2-7; clone_size: NA; cdr3_nt: TGTGCCACCAGCACCCGGGACAGGGGATCCTACGAGCAGTACTTC; cdr3_aa: CATSTRDRGSYEQYF
v_call: TRBV11-2; d_call: TRBD2; j_call: TRBJ2-5; clone_size: NA; cdr3_nt: TGTGCCAGCAGCTTAGTAGGGACTAGCGGGGGGCGTGGGACCCAGTACTTC; cdr3_aa: CASSLVGTSGGRGTQYF
v_call: TRBV14; d_call: TRBD2; j_call: TRBJ2-3; clone_size: NA; cdr3_nt: TGTGCCAGCAGTATTCAGGGCGGGAGTACAGATACGCAGTATTTT; cdr3_aa: CASSIQGGSTDTQYF
v_call: TRBV7-9; d_call: NA; j_call: TRBJ2-7; clone_size: NA; cdr3_nt: TGTGCCAGCAGCTTAGGAATGGGGATAATATCCTACGAGCAGTACTTC; cdr3_aa: CASSLGMGIISYEQYF
v_call: TRBV18; d_call: TRBD1; j_call: TRBJ2-7; clone_size: NA; cdr3_nt: TGTGCCAGCTCACCGGGGACAGGGACCGCCTCCTACGAGCAGTACTTC; cdr3_aa: CASSPGTGTASYEQYF